The T cell receptor (beta chain) under discussion was sequenced for a study of T cell responses to AZD1222 COVID-19 vaccine. The germline gives CDR1 KGHSH, CDR2 LQKENI. The CDR3 runs to 14 residues. Trimming cost V 5 bases and J 1 base; bases outside gene matches: 3. Findings and caveats of the study: Increases in Spike-specific TCR breadth and depth were seen after two AZD1222 doses.

The method was immunoSEQ multiplex PCR; TCRdb's version includes in-frame clones alone and lacks a portion of them. The data contain 65,000 to 75,000 clones, around 84% of them singletons. On this clone: Its antigen remains unknown.

The sequenced sample was peripheral blood, obtained on day 0 of AZD1222 vaccination. The sequence derives from an adult in good health. The chain uses TRBV18 and TRBJ1-1; 8 bases agree with TRBD1. CDR3 loop: CASSEGQGNTEAFF. The CDR3 nucleotides are TGTGCCAGCTCAGAAGGACAGGGGAACACTGAAGCTTTCTTT.